The 4 T cell receptor beta chains given below trace back to one sample, sequenced in a study of blood T cell repertoires in COVID-19. This table comes from immunoSEQ multiplex PCR, and its TCRdb copy is limited to in-frame clones, with some not included. The table lists around 300,000 clones, approximately 89% of them singletons, with approximately 2% in the top ten. Sequenced: PBMCs or T cells enriched from blood (not recorded which). These receptors originate from a woman aged 55 to 70 who had recovered from COVID-19.

The rearrangement uses TRBV15 and TRBJ2-3, with 7 bases lining up with TRBD2. CDR3 length equals 15 residues. Germline V lookup: CDR1 LNHNV, CDR2 YYDKDF (reference sequence). V shed 3 bases and J 2 bases; nucleotides not matched to a gene: 5. CDR3 sequence reads: CATSRSGALTDTQYF. CDR3 in DNA: TGTGCCACCAGCAGGAGCGGGGCCCTCACAGATACGCAGTATTTT.

The chain couples TRBV28 to TRBJ1-2; 7 positions match TRBD1. J gave up 6 bases and V 5 bases, and 12 bases lay outside the gene matches. This CDR3 has 15 amino acids. Germline CDR1 MDHEN, CDR2 SYDVKM. The CDR3 loop is CASSSPGQFFDGYTF. The CDR3 DNA is TGTGCCAGCAGTAGTCCGGGACAGTTTTTTGATGGCTACACCTTC.

The V gene is TRBV3-1 (or the pseudogene TRBV3-2), the J gene TRBJ2-1, with D perhaps TRBD1 (6 bases). Trimming cost V 0 bases and J 15 bases, with 12 bases left between them. The CDR3 has 12 amino acids. CDR1 LGHDT and CDR2 YNNKEL come from the germline V gene (reference sequence). The CDR3 DNA reads as TGTGCCAGCAGCCAAGAGGGGGCGCGTGGGTTCTTC. Translating gives CASSQEGARGFF.

The V gene is TRBV5-1, the J gene TRBJ2-3, with 10 positions matching TRBD1. V gave up 3 bases and J gave up 11 bases; unmatched junction bases: 15. The CDR3 runs 16 residues. The germline CDR1 and CDR2 sequences are SGHRS and YFSETQ. This CDR3 is CASSSLTGGQGGRQYF. In DNA form, the CDR3 reads TGCGCCAGCAGCTCCCTGACAGGGGGCCAAGGGGGGAGGCAGTATTTT.